This TCR beta chain was profiled in a study of blood T cell repertoires in COVID-19. For the study at large: T cells, B-cell-depleted T cells, or PBMCs supplied cDNA or gDNA.

V was clipped by 6 bases and J by 4 bases, with 13 bases between them. The CDR3 covers 14 residues. CDR1 and CDR2 from the germline V gene are MDHEN and SYDVKM. Sequencing was performed with immunoSEQ multiplex PCR; in TCRdb, only in-frame clones are kept and a portion is missing. The profile shows under 250,000 clones, more than 65% of them singletons. The clonotype comes from a human donor in a cohort sampled during active COVID-19. Material for sequencing was peripheral blood. This chain links TRBV28 with TRBJ2-1, with D perhaps TRBD1 (6 bases). In nucleotides, the CDR3 is TGTGCCAGCAGCCAAATCGGACAGTACAATGAGCAGTTCTTC. Translating gives CASSQIGQYNEQFF.